This is a list of T cell receptor beta chains from one sample in a study of blood T cell repertoires in COVID-19. Some clones are missing from TCRdb's copy, which holds only in-frame ones; the method was immunoSEQ multiplex PCR. The sample has roughly 350,000 clones; more than 85% are singletons. Sequenced sample: PBMCs or T cells enriched from blood (not recorded which). These receptors came from a woman in her 30s who had recovered from COVID-19. Both conserved end residues are part of each CDR3. The order of the fields is J gene, V gene, clone size, D gene, CDR3 DNA, CDR3 protein. A D gene is named only where the DNA matches it firmly. Expanded clones get a size class; other rows say once, few or many, or leave the size out.

J gene: TRBJ2-4; V gene: TRBV7-7; clone size: .; D gene: .; CDR3 DNA: TGTGCTAGCAGCTTAACACCCCGGGGCATTCAGTACTTC; CDR3 protein: CASSLTPRGIQYF
J gene: TRBJ1-1; V gene: TRBV3-1/TRBV3-2; clone size: .; D gene: TRBD1; CDR3 DNA: TGTGCCAGCAGCTCCCGGGACAGGGATCCTCGCACTGAAGCTTTCTTT; CDR3 protein: CASSSRDRDPRTEAFF
J gene: TRBJ2-2; V gene: TRBV18; clone size: .; D gene: TRBD1; CDR3 DNA: TGTGCCAGCTCACCGTCGACAGGGGCGGGAACCGGGGAGCTGTTTTTT; CDR3 protein: CASSPSTGAGTGELFF
J gene: TRBJ1-2; V gene: TRBV7-8; clone size: once; D gene: .; CDR3 DNA: TGTGCCAGCACCGTGGACAGAACCTATGGCTACACCTTC; CDR3 protein: CASTVDRTYGYTF
J gene: TRBJ1-2; V gene: TRBV7-3; clone size: .; D gene: TRBD1; CDR3 DNA: TGTGCCAGCAGCCCAGGGGGCCAGCCCCGCTATGGCTACACCTTC; CDR3 protein: CASSPGGQPRYGYTF
J gene: TRBJ2-7; V gene: TRBV24-1; clone size: .; D gene: .; CDR3 DNA: TGTGCCACCAGTGAGCAGGAAGGCGAGCAGTACTTC; CDR3 protein: CATSEQEGEQYF
J gene: TRBJ1-6; V gene: TRBV6-5; clone size: .; D gene: .; CDR3 DNA: TGTGCCAGCGGAGGGAGGAATTCACCCCTCCACTTT; CDR3 protein: CASGGRNSPLHF
J gene: TRBJ2-3; V gene: TRBV7-3; clone size: .; D gene: .; CDR3 DNA: TGTGCCAGCAGCTTAAACGGGGGATCAGATACGCAGTATTTT; CDR3 protein: CASSLNGGSDTQYF
J gene: TRBJ2-5; V gene: TRBV19; clone size: .; D gene: TRBD1; CDR3 DNA: TGTGCCAGTAGTTCGGGACAGCTCCAAGAGACCCAGTACTTC; CDR3 protein: CASSSGQLQETQYF
J gene: TRBJ2-5; V gene: TRBV21-1; clone size: .; D gene: .; CDR3 DNA: TGTGCCAGCAGCAATTACCGGACTAGCGGGAGGTTTCGATTTGGAGAGACCCAGTACTTC; CDR3 protein: CASSNYRTSGRFRFGETQYF
J gene: TRBJ1-5; V gene: TRBV27; clone size: .; D gene: TRBD1; CDR3 DNA: TGTGCCAGCAGACCGACAGGGTATAGCAATCAGCCCCAGCATTTT; CDR3 protein: CASRPTGYSNQPQHF
J gene: TRBJ1-4; V gene: TRBV19; clone size: .; D gene: TRBD1; CDR3 DNA: TGTGCCAGTGAGGACAGGGGAGGAAAACTGTTTTTT; CDR3 protein: CASEDRGGKLFF
J gene: TRBJ1-4; V gene: TRBV28; clone size: .; D gene: .; CDR3 DNA: TGTGCCAGCAATCCCGGGCAGGGTGAAAAACTGTTTTTT; CDR3 protein: CASNPGQGEKLFF
J gene: TRBJ2-1; V gene: TRBV6-5; clone size: .; D gene: TRBD2; CDR3 DNA: TGTGCCAGCTCCCCTCTGGCGGGGGGGCTGAATGAGCAGTTCTTC; CDR3 protein: CASSPLAGGLNEQFF
J gene: TRBJ2-5; V gene: TRBV7-9; clone size: .; D gene: TRBD2; CDR3 DNA: TGTGCCAGCAGCTCACCTTTGAGGGAGGGCCAAGAGACCCAGTACTTC; CDR3 protein: CASSSPLREGQETQYF
J gene: TRBJ1-5; V gene: TRBV7-2; clone size: .; D gene: .; CDR3 DNA: TGTGCCAGCAGCTTAGACAGCCCCAATCAGCCCCAGCATTTT; CDR3 protein: CASSLDSPNQPQHF
J gene: TRBJ2-7; V gene: TRBV5-6; clone size: once; D gene: .; CDR3 DNA: TGTGCCAGCAGCTTGGCCTTCTTGACAAACAGGGTAAGCTCCTACGAGCAGTACTTC; CDR3 protein: CASSLAFLTNRVSSYEQYF
J gene: TRBJ1-3; V gene: TRBV14; clone size: .; D gene: .; CDR3 DNA: TGTGCCAGCAGTCAGGGCTCCCCAGGAAACACCATATATTTT; CDR3 protein: CASSQGSPGNTIYF
J gene: TRBJ1-3; V gene: TRBV10-3; clone size: .; D gene: .; CDR3 DNA: TGTGCCATCAGTGAGGTTGGCGGAAACACCATATATTTT; CDR3 protein: CAISEVGGNTIYF
J gene: TRBJ2-5; V gene: TRBV7-3; clone size: once; D gene: .; CDR3 DNA: TGTGCCAGCAGCAAGACATACAGGGACGAGACCCAGTACTTC; CDR3 protein: CASSKTYRDETQYF
J gene: TRBJ2-7; V gene: TRBV6-1; clone size: .; D gene: .; CDR3 DNA: TGTGCCAGCAGTGACAGGGTCGCCTACGAGCAGTACTTC; CDR3 protein: CASSDRVAYEQYF
J gene: TRBJ2-1; V gene: TRBV2; clone size: .; D gene: TRBD2; CDR3 DNA: TGTGCCAGCAGGGAGCGGGAGAGATCCTACAATGAGCAGTTCTTC; CDR3 protein: CASRERERSYNEQFF
J gene: TRBJ2-7; V gene: TRBV12-3/TRBV12-4; clone size: once; D gene: TRBD1; CDR3 DNA: TGTGCCATCCAGACAGGGCGTGGCGAGCAGTACTTC; CDR3 protein: CAIQTGRGEQYF
J gene: TRBJ1-6; V gene: TRBV27; clone size: .; D gene: TRBD1; CDR3 DNA: TGTGCCAGCAGTTTGGCACAGGGGGCGCTTAATTCACCCCTCCACTTT; CDR3 protein: CASSLAQGALNSPLHF
J gene: TRBJ2-2; V gene: TRBV5-1; clone size: .; D gene: TRBD2; CDR3 DNA: TGCGCCAGCAGCTTCCAAGGGAGGGGCACCGGGGAGCTGTTTTTT; CDR3 protein: CASSFQGRGTGELFF
J gene: TRBJ2-4; V gene: TRBV9; clone size: once; D gene: .; CDR3 DNA: TGTGCCAGCAGCGGGGGAGGACGGATAGGGTTACTAGCCAAAAACATTCAGTACTTC; CDR3 protein: CASSGGGRIGLLAKNIQYF
J gene: TRBJ2-1; V gene: TRBV4-3; clone size: .; D gene: .; CDR3 DNA: TGCGCCAGCAGCCAAGATGTCTACGGGGGTGAGCAGTTCTTC; CDR3 protein: CASSQDVYGGEQFF
J gene: TRBJ2-5; V gene: TRBV2; clone size: .; D gene: TRBD2; CDR3 DNA: TGTGCCAGCAGCCAAAGGGGACTAGCGGCCAATCAAGAGACCCAGTACTTC; CDR3 protein: CASSQRGLAANQETQYF
J gene: TRBJ1-6; V gene: TRBV5-4; clone size: .; D gene: TRBD1; CDR3 DNA: TGTGCCAGCAGCTTGGAGGGGGCAAATTCACCCCTCCACTTT; CDR3 protein: CASSLEGANSPLHF
J gene: TRBJ1-6; V gene: TRBV5-1; clone size: .; D gene: TRBD1; CDR3 DNA: TGCGCCAGCAGTTTCGACTCGACAGGGGGCCGGTCACCCCTCCACTTT; CDR3 protein: CASSFDSTGGRSPLHF
J gene: TRBJ1-2; V gene: TRBV19; clone size: .; D gene: TRBD1; CDR3 DNA: TGTGCCAGTAGTGTGGACAGGGGGATCGGTGGCTACACCTTC; CDR3 protein: CASSVDRGIGGYTF
J gene: TRBJ2-7; V gene: TRBV3-1/TRBV3-2; clone size: .; D gene: TRBD2; CDR3 DNA: TGTGCCAGCAGCCAAGATCTGGCTAGCGGGGGAATTCATGACTTC; CDR3 protein: CASSQDLASGGIHDF
J gene: TRBJ2-7; V gene: TRBV7-6; clone size: .; D gene: TRBD2; CDR3 DNA: TGTGCCAGCACCCCCAGCAATTTAGCGGGAAACGAGCAGTACTTC; CDR3 protein: CASTPSNLAGNEQYF
J gene: TRBJ1-5; V gene: TRBV7-2; clone size: .; D gene: TRBD1; CDR3 DNA: TGTGCCAGCAGCCGGACAGGGACGGGAAGCAATCAGCCCCAGCATTTT; CDR3 protein: CASSRTGTGSNQPQHF
J gene: TRBJ1-1; V gene: TRBV5-8; clone size: .; D gene: .; CDR3 DNA: TGTGCCAGCAGCCCCTCAGACACAAACACTGAAGCTTTCTTT; CDR3 protein: CASSPSDTNTEAFF
J gene: TRBJ2-1; V gene: TRBV25-1; clone size: .; D gene: .; CDR3 DNA: TGTGCCAGCAGTGAAATCGACTCCTCTAGAGTAGATGAGCAGTTCTTC; CDR3 protein: CASSEIDSSRVDEQFF
J gene: TRBJ2-5; V gene: TRBV7-2; clone size: .; D gene: .; CDR3 DNA: TGTGCCAGCAGCTTAGAAGGTGGAGGGAAGAGGCGAGAGACCCAGTACTTC; CDR3 protein: CASSLEGGGKRRETQYF
J gene: TRBJ1-2; V gene: TRBV2; clone size: .; D gene: .; CDR3 DNA: TGTGCCAGCAGTGAGAACGGACTTGGAGGCTACACCTTC; CDR3 protein: CASSENGLGGYTF
J gene: TRBJ1-4; V gene: TRBV11-3; clone size: .; D gene: TRBD1; CDR3 DNA: TGTGCCAGCAGCCCCGGACAGGGTACGGAGTTTGACGAAAAACTGTTTTTT; CDR3 protein: CASSPGQGTEFDEKLFF
J gene: TRBJ1-2; V gene: TRBV5-1; clone size: .; D gene: TRBD1; CDR3 DNA: TGCGCCAGCAGCCCAGGGACAGGGCGCGACTATGGCTACACCTTC; CDR3 protein: CASSPGTGRDYGYTF